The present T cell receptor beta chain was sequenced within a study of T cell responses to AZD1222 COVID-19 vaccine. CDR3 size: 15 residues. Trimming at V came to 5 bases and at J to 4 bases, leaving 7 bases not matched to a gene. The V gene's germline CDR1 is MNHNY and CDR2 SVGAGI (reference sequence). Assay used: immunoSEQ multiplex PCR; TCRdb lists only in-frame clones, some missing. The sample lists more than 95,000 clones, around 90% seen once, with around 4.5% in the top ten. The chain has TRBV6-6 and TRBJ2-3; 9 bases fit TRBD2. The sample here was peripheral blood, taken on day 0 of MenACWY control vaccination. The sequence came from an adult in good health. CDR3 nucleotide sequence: TGTGCCAGCAGTCTGCTAGCGGGGCGCGCAGATACGCAGTATTTT. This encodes CASSLLAGRADTQYF.